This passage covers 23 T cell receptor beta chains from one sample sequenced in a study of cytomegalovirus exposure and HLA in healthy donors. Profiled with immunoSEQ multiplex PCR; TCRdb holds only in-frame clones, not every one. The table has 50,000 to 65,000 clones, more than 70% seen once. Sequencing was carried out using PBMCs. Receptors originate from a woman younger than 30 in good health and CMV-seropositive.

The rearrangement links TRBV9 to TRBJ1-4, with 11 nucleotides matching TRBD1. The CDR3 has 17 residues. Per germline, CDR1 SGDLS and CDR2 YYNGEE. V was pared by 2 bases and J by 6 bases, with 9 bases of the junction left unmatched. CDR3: CASSVTDRGLGDEKLFF. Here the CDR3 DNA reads TGTGCCAGCAGCGTGACGGACAGGGGGCTCGGAGATGAAAAACTGTTTTTT.

CDR3 DNA: TGCAGCGTGGGGGGGTTCACAGATACGCAGTATTTT. The encoded protein is CSVGGFTDTQYF. The V gene is TRBV29-1, the J gene TRBJ2-3, with 7 bases lining up with TRBD2. CDR3 length: 12 residues. Germline values: CDR1 SQVTM, CDR2 ANQGSEA. V was pared by 6 bases and J by 2 bases, with 2 bases of the junction left unmatched.

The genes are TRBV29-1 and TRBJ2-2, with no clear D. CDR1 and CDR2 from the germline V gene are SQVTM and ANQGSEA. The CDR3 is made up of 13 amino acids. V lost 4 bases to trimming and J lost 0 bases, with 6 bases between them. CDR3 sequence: CSVGLPNTGELFF. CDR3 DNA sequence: TGCAGCGTTGGACTCCCGAACACCGGGGAGCTGTTTTTT.

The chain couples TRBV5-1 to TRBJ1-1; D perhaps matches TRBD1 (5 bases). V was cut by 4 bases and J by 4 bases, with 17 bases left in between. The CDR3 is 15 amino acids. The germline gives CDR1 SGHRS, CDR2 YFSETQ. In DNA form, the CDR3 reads TGCGCCAGCAGCGCTGGGGGGGGTGGGGGCACTGAAGCTTTCTTT. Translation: CASSAGGGGGTEAFF.

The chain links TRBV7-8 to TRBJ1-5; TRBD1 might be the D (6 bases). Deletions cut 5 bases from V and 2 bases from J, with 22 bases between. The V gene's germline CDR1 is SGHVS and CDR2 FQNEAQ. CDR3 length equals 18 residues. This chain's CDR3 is CASSPLDRPAQGNQPQHF. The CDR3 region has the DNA TGTGCCAGCAGCCCACTCGACAGGCCCGCACAAGGCAATCAGCCCCAGCATTTT.

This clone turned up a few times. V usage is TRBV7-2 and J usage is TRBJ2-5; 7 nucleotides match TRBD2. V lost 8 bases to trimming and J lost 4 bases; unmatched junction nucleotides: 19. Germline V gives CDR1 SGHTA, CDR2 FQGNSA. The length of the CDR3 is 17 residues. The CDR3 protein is CASRPGRASGYLETQYF. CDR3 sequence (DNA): TGTGCCAGCCGTCCCGGGAGAGCTAGCGGATACCTAGAGACCCAGTACTTC.

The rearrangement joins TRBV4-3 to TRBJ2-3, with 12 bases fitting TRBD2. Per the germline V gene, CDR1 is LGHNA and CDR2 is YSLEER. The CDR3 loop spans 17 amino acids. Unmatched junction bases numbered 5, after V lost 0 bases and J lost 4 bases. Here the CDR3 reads CASSQEASGGDSDTQYF. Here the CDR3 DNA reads TGCGCCAGCAGCCAAGAGGCTAGCGGGGGGGACTCAGATACGCAGTATTTT.

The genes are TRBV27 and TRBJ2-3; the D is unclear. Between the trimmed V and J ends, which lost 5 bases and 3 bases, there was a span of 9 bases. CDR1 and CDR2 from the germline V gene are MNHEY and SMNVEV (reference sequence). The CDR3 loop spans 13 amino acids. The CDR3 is CASSHRRTDTQYF. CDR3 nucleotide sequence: TGTGCCAGCAGTCATAGGCGGACAGATACGCAGTATTTT.

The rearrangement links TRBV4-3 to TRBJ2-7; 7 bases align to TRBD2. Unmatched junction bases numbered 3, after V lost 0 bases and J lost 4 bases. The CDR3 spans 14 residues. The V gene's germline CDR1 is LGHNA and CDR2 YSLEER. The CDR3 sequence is CASSQDRGGYEQYF. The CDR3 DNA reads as TGCGCCAGCAGCCAAGATCGGGGAGGGTACGAGCAGTACTTC.

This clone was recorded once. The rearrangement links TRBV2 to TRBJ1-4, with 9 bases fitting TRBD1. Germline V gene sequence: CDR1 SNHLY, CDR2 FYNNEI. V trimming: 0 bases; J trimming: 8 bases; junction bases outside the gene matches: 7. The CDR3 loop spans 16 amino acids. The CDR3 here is CASSEAEGTGTEKLFF. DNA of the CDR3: TGTGCCAGCAGTGAAGCCGAAGGGACAGGGACCGAAAAACTGTTTTTT.

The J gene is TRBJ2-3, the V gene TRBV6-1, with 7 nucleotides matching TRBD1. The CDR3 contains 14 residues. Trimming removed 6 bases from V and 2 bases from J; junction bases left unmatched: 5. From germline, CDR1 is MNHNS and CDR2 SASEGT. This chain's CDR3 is CASSPTGNTDTQYF. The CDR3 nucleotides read TGTGCCAGCAGCCCGACAGGGAACACAGATACGCAGTATTTT.

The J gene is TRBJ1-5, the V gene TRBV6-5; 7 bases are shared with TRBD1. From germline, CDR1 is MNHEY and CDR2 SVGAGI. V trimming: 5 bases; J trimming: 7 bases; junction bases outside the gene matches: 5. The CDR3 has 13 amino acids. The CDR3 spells CASSQGGGQPQHF. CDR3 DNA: TGTGCCAGCAGTCAGGGGGGCGGACAGCCCCAGCATTTT.

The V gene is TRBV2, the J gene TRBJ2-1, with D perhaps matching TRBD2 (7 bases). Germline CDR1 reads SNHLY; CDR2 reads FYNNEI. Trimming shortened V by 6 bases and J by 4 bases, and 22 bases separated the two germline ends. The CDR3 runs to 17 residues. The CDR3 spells CASRVGGGGRVYNEQFF. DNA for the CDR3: TGTGCCAGCAGAGTGGGAGGGGGGGGCCGAGTTTACAATGAGCAGTTCTTC.

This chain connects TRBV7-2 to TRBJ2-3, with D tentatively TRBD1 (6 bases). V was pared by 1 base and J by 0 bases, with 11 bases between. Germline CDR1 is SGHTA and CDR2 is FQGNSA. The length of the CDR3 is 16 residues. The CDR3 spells CASSLDSGVSTDTQYF. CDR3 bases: TGTGCCAGCAGCTTAGATTCAGGGGTTAGCACAGATACGCAGTATTTT.

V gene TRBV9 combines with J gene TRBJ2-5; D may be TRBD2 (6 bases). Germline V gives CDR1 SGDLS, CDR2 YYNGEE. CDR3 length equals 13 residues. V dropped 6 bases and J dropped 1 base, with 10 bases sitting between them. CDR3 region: CASNRELQETQYF. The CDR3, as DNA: TGTGCCAGCAACCGGGAGCTCCAAGAGACCCAGTACTTC.

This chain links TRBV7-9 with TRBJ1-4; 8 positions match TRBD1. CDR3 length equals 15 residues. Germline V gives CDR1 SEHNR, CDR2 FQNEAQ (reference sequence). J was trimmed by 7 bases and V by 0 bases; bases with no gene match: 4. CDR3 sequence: CASSLAGTGSEKLFF. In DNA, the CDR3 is TGTGCCAGCAGCTTAGCCGGGACAGGAAGTGAAAAACTGTTTTTT. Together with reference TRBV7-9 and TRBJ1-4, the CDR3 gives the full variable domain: DTGVSQNPRHKITKRGQNVTFRCDPISEHNRLYWYRQTLGQGPEFLTYFQNEAQLEKSRLLSDRFSAERPKGSFSTLEIQRTEQGDSAMYLCASSLAGTGSEKLFFGSGTQLSVL.

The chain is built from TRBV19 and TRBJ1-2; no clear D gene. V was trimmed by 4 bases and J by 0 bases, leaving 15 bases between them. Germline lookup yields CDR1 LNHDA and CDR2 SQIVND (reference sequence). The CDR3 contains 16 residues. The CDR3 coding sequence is TGTGCCAGTAGTAGCCGACGGAACAGCCCTAACTATGGCTACACCTTC. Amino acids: CASSSRRNSPNYGYTF.

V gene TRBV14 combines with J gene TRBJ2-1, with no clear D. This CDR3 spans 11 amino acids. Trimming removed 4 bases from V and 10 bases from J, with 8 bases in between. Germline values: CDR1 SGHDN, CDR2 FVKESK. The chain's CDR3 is CASSRGYEQFF. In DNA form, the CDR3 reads TGTGCCAGCAGCCGAGGTTACGAGCAGTTCTTC. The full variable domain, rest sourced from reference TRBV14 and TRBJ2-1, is EAGVTQFPSHSVIEKGQTVTLRCDPISGHDNLYWYRRVMGKEIKFLLHFVKESKQDESGMPNNRFLAERTGGTYSTLKVQPAELEDSGVYFCASSRGYEQFFGPGTRLTVL.

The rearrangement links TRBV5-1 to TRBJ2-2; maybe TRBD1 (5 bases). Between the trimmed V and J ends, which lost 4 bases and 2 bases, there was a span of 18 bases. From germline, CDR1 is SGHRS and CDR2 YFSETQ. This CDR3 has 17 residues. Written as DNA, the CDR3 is TGCGCCAGCAGCAACTACTTGGGGCATGGAAACACCGGGGAGCTGTTTTTT. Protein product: CASSNYLGHGNTGELFF.

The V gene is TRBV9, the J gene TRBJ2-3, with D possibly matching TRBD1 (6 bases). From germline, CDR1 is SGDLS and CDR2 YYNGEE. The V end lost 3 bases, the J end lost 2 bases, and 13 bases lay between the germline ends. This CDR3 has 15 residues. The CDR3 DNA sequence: TGTGCCAGCAGCGCCCGGACAGCGAACACAGATACGCAGTATTTT. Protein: CASSARTANTDTQYF.

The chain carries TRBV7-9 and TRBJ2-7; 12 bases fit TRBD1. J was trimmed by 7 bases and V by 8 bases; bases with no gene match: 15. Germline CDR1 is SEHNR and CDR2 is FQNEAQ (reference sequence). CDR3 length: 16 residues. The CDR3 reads CASALPGQGAKREQYF. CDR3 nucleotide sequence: TGTGCCAGCGCTCTTCCGGGACAGGGGGCTAAACGAGAGCAGTACTTC.

CDR3 sequence: CASRTNRANGYTF. Written as DNA, the CDR3 is TGCGCCAGCAGAACTAACAGGGCGAATGGCTACACCTTC. The chain uses TRBV10-1 and TRBJ1-2, with TRBD1 as a possible D gene (6 bases). Trimming took 6 bases from V and 6 from J, leaving 14 bases between them. Germline assignment: CDR1 WNHNN and CDR2 SYGVQD (reference sequence). CDR3 length: 13 amino acids.

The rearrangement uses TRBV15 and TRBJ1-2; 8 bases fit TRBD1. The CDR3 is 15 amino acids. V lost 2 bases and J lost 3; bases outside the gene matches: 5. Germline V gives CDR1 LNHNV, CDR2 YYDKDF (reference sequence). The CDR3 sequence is CATSRLPTGDYGYTF. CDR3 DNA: TGTGCCACCAGCAGACTACCGACAGGGGACTATGGCTACACCTTC.